This T cell receptor beta chain was profiled in a study of T cell responses to AZD1222 COVID-19 vaccine. General study findings and limits: After two AZD1222 doses, spike-specific TCR breadth and depth rose versus day 0.

The protocol was immunoSEQ multiplex PCR, while the TCRdb copy is restricted to in-frame clones and leaves out a portion. The sample holds 93,000 or so clones, 75% to 95% seen once. On this clone: The antigen is unknown.

The receptor's source is an adult in good health. Here the sequenced sample was peripheral blood, taken on day 0 of AZD1222 vaccination.

The CDR3 reads CASTQRSSYNSPLHF. The CDR3 DNA reads TGTGCCAGCACTCAGCGCAGCTCCTATAATTCACCCCTCCACTTT. The chain carries TRBV28 and TRBJ1-6, with unresolved D. The V gene's germline CDR1 is MDHEN and CDR2 SYDVKM. Trimming pared 7 bases from V and 0 bases from J, leaving 10 bases between. The CDR3 is 15 amino acids.